These T cell receptor beta chains were read from a single sample in a study of control samples from healthy donors and cancer patients. Assay used: immunoSEQ multiplex PCR; TCRdb lists only in-frame clones, some missing. The sample gives under 100,000 clones, more than 80% of which show up once; roughly 1.5% is in the top ten. The sequenced material came from blood. Receptors originate from a woman in her twenties or thirties in good health. The CDR3 runs from the conserved cysteine through the conserved F or W. The listing skips clone size in some rows; elsewhere it reads once, few, many or a size class.

clone size: .
V gene: TRBV27
CDR3 protein: CASSYHGTSYEQYF

clone size: .
V gene: TRBV5-4
CDR3 protein: CASSPNRAQETQYF

clone size: .
V gene: TRBV11-3
CDR3 protein: CASSLGVIAGSSGYGYTF

clone size: .
V gene: TRBV18
CDR3 protein: CASSPRDGDGYTF

clone size: once
V gene: TRBV28
CDR3 protein: CASRSLGRYSNQPQHF

clone size: .
V gene: TRBV6-5
CDR3 protein: CASTFGPEAFF

clone size: .
V gene: TRBV28
CDR3 protein: CASSFGGMAEAFF

clone size: .
V gene: TRBV28
CDR3 protein: CASSLGQREDTGELFF

clone size: .
V gene: TRBV28
CDR3 protein: CAGSSRTGWSYEQYF

clone size: .
V gene: TRBV6-5
CDR3 protein: CASSLTRGLHYGYTF

clone size: .
V gene: TRBV5-1
CDR3 protein: CASSLTSGSDEQYF

clone size: few
V gene: TRBV7-8
CDR3 protein: CASSLGSGDTQYF

clone size: .
V gene: TRBV9
CDR3 protein: CASSGGTGYNEKLFF

clone size: .
V gene: TRBV7-8
CDR3 protein: CASSLARNEKLFF

clone size: .
V gene: TRBV2
CDR3 protein: CASSPQGDYGYTF

clone size: .
V gene: TRBV5-4
CDR3 protein: CASSRGPGELFF

clone size: .
V gene: TRBV4-1
CDR3 protein: CASSRGQGLGTGELFF

clone size: .
V gene: TRBV19
CDR3 protein: CASSIAWNTEAFF

clone size: .
V gene: TRBV23-1
CDR3 protein: CASSHLNRKKPDSGNTIYF

clone size: .
V gene: TRBV19
CDR3 protein: CASRHREPNTEAFF

clone size: .
V gene: TRBV28
CDR3 protein: CASSLTPLAGETQYF

clone size: few
V gene: TRBV19
CDR3 protein: CATRAYNEQFF

clone size: .
V gene: TRBV4-1
CDR3 protein: CASSQSRGGQETQYF

clone size: .
V gene: TRBV30
CDR3 protein: CAWSKTAGGNNEQFF

clone size: .
V gene: TRBV5-1
CDR3 protein: CASSLKRGGYNEQFF

clone size: .
V gene: TRBV7-9
CDR3 protein: CASSLGKLETQYF

clone size: .
V gene: TRBV27
CDR3 protein: CASRTSGSSYEQYF

clone size: .
V gene: TRBV18
CDR3 protein: CASSREGFSGANVLTF

clone size: .
V gene: TRBV2
CDR3 protein: CASSEAAGIGDTEAFF

clone size: .
V gene: TRBV2
CDR3 protein: CASRREKLFF

clone size: .
V gene: TRBV13
CDR3 protein: CASSAGQGGDTQYF

clone size: few
V gene: TRBV19
CDR3 protein: CASRMYTNTEAFF

clone size: .
V gene: TRBV24-1
CDR3 protein: CATSEGRNTEAFF

clone size: .
V gene: TRBV10-1
CDR3 protein: CAITVVGGPNEQFF

clone size: .
V gene: TRBV11-2
CDR3 protein: CASSLRFQRGIDEQFF

clone size: .
V gene: TRBV6-5
CDR3 protein: CASREGVRYGYTF

clone size: .
V gene: TRBV15
CDR3 protein: CATSRVSGSVTGELFF

clone size: .
V gene: TRBV5-1
CDR3 protein: CASSLGGAVKNIQYF

clone size: .
V gene: TRBV6-5
CDR3 protein: CASIKKANYGYTF

clone size: .
V gene: TRBV28
CDR3 protein: CASLPQGAENTEAFF

clone size: .
V gene: TRBV10-1
CDR3 protein: CASSDRMASGTLNTGELFF

clone size: few
V gene: TRBV13
CDR3 protein: CASSFGQGGDGYTF

clone size: .
V gene: TRBV9
CDR3 protein: CASSAPTGGAKAFF

clone size: .
V gene: TRBV6-1
CDR3 protein: CASSDHYSNNEQFF

clone size: once
V gene: TRBV9
CDR3 protein: CASSVDRGDGYGYTF

clone size: .
V gene: TRBV24-1
CDR3 protein: CATSSRLEQFF

clone size: once
V gene: TRBV29-1
CDR3 protein: CSVAQGEAQYF

clone size: .
V gene: TRBV4-2
CDR3 protein: CASSQVVGRHRSSYEQYF

clone size: .
V gene: TRBV20-1
CDR3 protein: CSASGAGNTDTQYF

clone size: once
V gene: TRBV7-2
CDR3 protein: CASSLGGLGETQYF

clone size: .
V gene: TRBV20-1
CDR3 protein: CSASWAFF

clone size: .
V gene: TRBV5-5
CDR3 protein: CASSGLAGYEQYF

clone size: .
V gene: TRBV19
CDR3 protein: CASSIEFRSHGYTF

clone size: .
V gene: TRBV20-1
CDR3 protein: CSASLSREGLNIQYF

clone size: .
V gene: TRBV3-1/TRBV3-2
CDR3 protein: CASSLQGEAEAFF

clone size: .
V gene: TRBV5-1
CDR3 protein: CASSPTGSTNEKLFF

clone size: .
V gene: TRBV19
CDR3 protein: CASEDGYGYTF

clone size: .
V gene: TRBV6-1
CDR3 protein: CASSATPGGSNQPQHF

clone size: .
V gene: TRBV7-9
CDR3 protein: CASSSRDTNYGYTF

clone size: .
V gene: TRBV28
CDR3 protein: CATTGTEEAFF